This T cell receptor (beta chain) was recovered during a study of T-cell memory formation after mild COVID-19 (dated by TCRdb to the early 2020s). Study-wide context: TCR sequence clusters from the two donors were found to be largely donor specific. Two young, previously healthy adult volunteers made up the cohort, one male and one female. In a couple of donors, T-cell clones that expanded and contracted after mild COVID-19 were tracked by sequencing TCRalpha and TCRbeta repertoires over time.

CDR1 is given as SGHKS and CDR2 as YYEKEE, both from the germline V gene (reference sequence). Taken from cysteine to phenylalanine, the CDR3 has 13 residues. Only the CDR3 portion is preserved as DNA: 39 bases, with reading frame beginning at the first base. Relative to germline, V is 2 bases shorter and J is 1 base shorter, with 6 bases between their ends. Overall results and qualifications from the work: Only a couple of mild cases were covered in the study, and larger cohorts including severe cases with pre-infection samples were considered necessary. From day 15 to 85, contracting clones showed balanced CD4/CD8 phenotypes, whereas a second wave of clones that expanded from day 15 to 37 leaned towards CD4+. SARS-CoV-2 specificity was not confirmed for the second-wave clones peaking on day 37. Contracting CD4+ clones were located mainly in the CM and EM memory subsets, whereas CD8+ clones were found to be enriched in EMRA. Some responding clones were detected in pre-infection memory, which suggested that pre-existing cross-reactive memory T cells had joined the SARS-CoV-2 response.

Ten or more counts support this clonotype. The antigen this receptor binds is unknown. No qualities accompany the bases; no much larger clone lies one base away. Ficoll-Paque density gradient centrifugation was used to isolate PBMCs. These reads were obtained on an Illumina NovaSeq 6000. cDNA libraries for TCRalpha and TCRbeta were prepared by 5'RACE using constant-segment primers, with sample barcodes and unique molecular identifiers added. RNA was extracted from every sample with Trizol reagent. The libraries were amplified in two PCR steps, and the second step added a second sample barcode and Illumina TruSeq adapters. Sequencing of the libraries was done on an Illumina NovaSeq, producing 2 x 150 bp paired-end reads. Regarding the original processing steps: With migec v1.2.7, reads were demultiplexed and then collapsed into UMI-guided consensus sequences. Using mixcr v2.1.11, the UMI consensuses were aligned to TRA and TRB V and J templates and assembled into clonotypes. Expanded or contracted clonotypes were those called significant by both edgeR and NoisET, with noise models trained on biological replicates. edgeR calls used a false discovery rate-adjusted p below 0.01 and a log2 fold-change threshold of 1. As an exploratory analysis of dynamics, max-normalized trajectories of the 1000 most abundant clonotypes were examined with PCA combined with hierarchical clustering. The CD4 or CD8 phenotype of responding clones was assigned using the separately sequenced CD4+ and CD8+ repertoires. TCRdb trimmed public reads at Q25 via fastp, called clones via MiXCR and kept in-frame beta chains. CDR3 protein duplicates are merged, each entry listing the most common genes and DNA. The V and J calls were determined by TCRdb, not by the authors. This sample comprises about 130,000 distinct CDR3 sequences, approximately 5.9% of them detected only once. Approximately 2.3% of the sample lies in the top ten.

The source of this sequence is an adult woman who had mild COVID-19 (a few samples of this study predate the infection). The sample titles of this study are shuffled in the database, so cell type and time point are left out; the donor was told from shared clones. The rearranged chain carries TRBV5-5 and TRBJ1-1; too little of a D gene remains to name it. Sequenced sample: PBMCs or a T cell subset sorted from them (not recorded which). The CDR3 region has the sequence CASSFRQNTEAFF. DNA sequence: TGTGCCAGCAGCTTCCGACAGAACACTGAAGCTTTCTTT.